This is a list of T cell receptor beta chains from one sample in a study of blood T cell repertoires in COVID-19. Clones were sequenced by immunoSEQ multiplex PCR, and TCRdb holds only the in-frame ones, with some missing. The top ten hold approximately 5% of the sample, which has more than 250,000 clones, 70% to 90% seen once. The sequenced sample consisted of PBMCs or T cells enriched from blood (not recorded which). The receptors shown here come from a woman under 40 who had recovered from COVID-19. The CDR3 runs from the conserved cysteine through the conserved F or W. D genes are given only for firm matches. A clone size is listed for some rows: how often the clone was seen (once, few, many), or a class if it is expanded.

16	TRBV7-8	TRBD2	.	TRBJ2-5	CASSPGLADAYGTQYF	TGTGCCAGCAGCCCGGGACTAGCGGACGCTTACGGGACCCAGTACTTC
14	TRBV5-1	.	.	TRBJ2-2	CASWAGSVTGELFF	TGCGCCAGCTGGGCAGGGTCAGTCACCGGGGAGCTGTTTTTT
14	TRBV18	.	once	TRBJ1-2	CASSPPIGGYGYTF	TGTGCCAGCTCACCACCGATCGGGGGTTATGGCTACACCTTC
15	TRBV5-3	TRBD1	.	TRBJ1-5	CALGTDPYSNQPQHF	TGTGCCCTAGGGACAGACCCGTATAGCAATCAGCCCCAGCATTTT
15	TRBV19	TRBD1	.	TRBJ2-5	CASSTGTGGQETQYF	TGTGCCAGTAGCACCGGGACAGGGGGGCAAGAGACCCAGTACTTC
11	TRBV7-9	.	.	TRBJ1-1	CASSPDRRAFF	TGTGCCAGCAGCCCCGACAGGCGGGCTTTCTTT
16	TRBV7-2	TRBD1	.	TRBJ1-3	CASSSHRGRTGNTIYF	TGTGCCAGCAGCTCGCACAGGGGGCGAACTGGAAACACCATATATTTT
14	TRBV10-3	TRBD1	.	TRBJ1-6	CATWSGQNNSPLHF	TGTGCCACCTGGTCGGGACAGAATAATTCACCCCTCCACTTT
13	TRBV27	TRBD1	.	TRBJ1-1	CASSSQGAPEAFF	TGTGCCAGCAGTTCCCAGGGGGCCCCTGAAGCTTTCTTT
15	TRBV3-1/TRBV3-2	.	.	TRBJ1-6	CASSQSGSYNSPLHF	TGTGCCAGCAGCCAGTCGGGCTCCTATAATTCACCCCTCCACTTT
17	TRBV6-2/TRBV6-3	.	.	TRBJ1-3	CASSYSPYSRPGNTIYF	TGTGCCAGCAGTTACAGCCCCTACTCGAGGCCCGGAAACACCATATATTTT
15	TRBV7-8	.	.	TRBJ1-1	CASSLIFRAGSEAFF	TGTGCCAGCAGCTTAATTTTTCGGGCAGGGTCTGAAGCTTTCTTT
14	TRBV5-4	.	once	TRBJ1-1	CASSLTGGDTEAFF	TGTGCCAGCAGCTTGACCGGGGGGGACACTGAAGCTTTCTTT
16	TRBV19	.	.	TRBJ1-1	CASSTPGQLSPGEAFF	TGTGCCAGTAGCACACCGGGACAATTATCTCCGGGTGAAGCTTTCTTT
12	TRBV6-5	.	.	TRBJ2-7	CASSYAGFEQYF	TGTGCCAGCAGTTACGCAGGGTTCGAGCAGTACTTC
13	TRBV19	.	.	TRBJ1-5	CASSIVAGQPQHF	TGTGCCAGTAGTATAGTTGCGGGACAGCCCCAGCATTTT
17	TRBV6-2/TRBV6-3	.	.	TRBJ2-3	CASSYPEYEGLKDTQYF	TGTGCCAGCAGTTACCCGGAATATGAGGGATTGAAAGATACGCAGTATTTT
15	TRBV9	TRBD2	.	TRBJ2-3	CASTRGGGRTDTQYF	TGTGCCAGCACCCGGGGCGGGGGTCGCACAGATACGCAGTATTTT
11	TRBV29-1	.	.	TRBJ2-1	CSVEGRVEQFF	TGCAGCGTTGAAGGGCGGGTTGAGCAGTTCTTC
13	TRBV6-5	.	.	TRBJ1-2	CASSNRAPGGYTF	TGTGCCAGCAGTAACAGGGCACCGGGTGGCTACACCTTC
10	TRBV2	.	.	TRBJ1-2	CASKSGGYTF	TGTGCCAGCAAATCCGGTGGCTACACCTTC
14	TRBV4-1	.	few	TRBJ1-3	CASSSHNSGNTIYF	TGCGCCAGCAGCTCTCACAACTCTGGAAACACCATATATTTT
18	TRBV15	TRBD2	.	TRBJ2-2	CATTQPLLAGGVSGELFF	TGTGCCACCACCCAACCCCTCCTAGCGGGGGGAGTAAGCGGGGAGCTGTTTTTT
14	TRBV5-1	TRBD1	.	TRBJ1-2	CASSLAGQAYGYTF	TGCGCCAGCAGCTTGGCCGGACAGGCCTATGGCTACACCTTC
17	TRBV3-1/TRBV3-2	TRBD2	.	TRBJ2-2	CASSQNRLAGVAGELFF	TGTGCCAGCAGCCAGAATCGACTAGCGGGGGTTGCCGGGGAGCTGTTTTTT
12	TRBV5-5	.	.	TRBJ1-1	CASSFGVTEAFF	TGTGCCAGCAGCTTTGGAGTTACTGAAGCTTTCTTT